The rows below give T cell receptor beta chains drawn from one sample of a study of blood T cell repertoires in COVID-19. Sequenced by immunoSEQ multiplex PCR; TCRdb stores in-frame clones only, minus some. The sample includes about 100,000 clones, around four fifths of them seen just once. Sequencing was performed on peripheral blood. All receptors derive from a woman aged 70-85 years with acute or convalescent COVID-19. The CDR3 runs from the conserved cysteine through the conserved F or W. D genes are given only for firm matches. Not every row has a clone size; where given, it reads once, few, many or a size class.

clone_size j_call v_call d_call cdr3_nt cdr3_aa
. TRBJ1-1 TRBV9 . TGTGCCAGCAGCGGGCCGGGGAGCACTGAAGCTTTCTTT CASSGPGSTEAFF
few TRBJ1-2 TRBV28 . TGTGCCAGCAGTCCTTATAACTATGGCTACACCTTC CASSPYNYGYTF
. TRBJ1-2 TRBV19 TRBD1 TGTGCCAGTAGACCGACAGGGGAGGGTGGCTACACCTTC CASRPTGEGGYTF
. TRBJ1-2 TRBV5-4 TRBD1 TGTGCCAGCAGCTTCCCGGACAGGGGGGAGGGCTACACCTTC CASSFPDRGEGYTF
few TRBJ1-5 TRBV28 . TGTGCCAGCAGACTAGGTTTCTCTAGCAATCAGCCCCAGCATTTT CASRLGFSSNQPQHF
. TRBJ1-1 TRBV28 . TGTGCCAGCAGAGACAATTCTGAAGCTTTCTTT CASRDNSEAFF
. TRBJ2-2 TRBV21-1 . TGTGCCAGCAGCAAAGGTGGACTAGCGGGGGATAACACCGGGGAGCTGTTTTTT CASSKGGLAGDNTGELFF
. TRBJ1-1 TRBV7-9 . TGTGCCAGCAGCTGGGCGGGGAACGAGGACACTGAAGCTTTCTTT CASSWAGNEDTEAFF
. TRBJ1-1 TRBV28 . TGTGCCAGCAGTTCTCCTTCCCGGACTGAAGCTTTCTTT CASSSPSRTEAFF
few TRBJ2-7 TRBV5-4 TRBD2 TGTGCCAGCAGCTTGAGGCGGGGGGACTCCTACGAGCAGTACTTC CASSLRRGDSYEQYF
. TRBJ1-4 TRBV4-2 . TGTGCCAGCAGCCAAGACCCAGGCACTGGTTCTGAAAAACTGTTTTTT CASSQDPGTGSEKLFF
. TRBJ2-5 TRBV6-4 TRBD1 TGTGCCAGCAGTGATCTCTCGGGACAGGCGGGGGAGACCCAGTACTTC CASSDLSGQAGETQYF
. TRBJ2-1 TRBV15 . TGTGCCACCAGCAGCCAGTATGAGCAGTTCTTC CATSSQYEQFF
. TRBJ1-2 TRBV6-2/TRBV6-3 . TGTGCCAGCAGTTACTCGAAGGGCGGAGACAGTCATGGCTACACCTTC CASSYSKGGDSHGYTF
. TRBJ1-2 TRBV18 TRBD1 TGTGCCAGCTCGTCCGGGACAGGGCCATACTATGGCTACACCTTC CASSSGTGPYYGYTF
. TRBJ2-3 TRBV10-3 . TGTGCCATCAGTGAGTCGAGTCTGGCGGGGGCGGGATCCCCCTCCCCGCAGTATTTT CAISESSLAGAGSPSPQYF
. TRBJ2-2 TRBV7-3 TRBD2 TGTGCCAGCAGCTTCGGGGGGGCCACCGGGGAGCTGTTTTTT CASSFGGATGELFF
. TRBJ2-7 TRBV18 . TGTGCCAGTCGCGGAACTGCCTACGAGCAGTACTTC CASRGTAYEQYF
. TRBJ1-1 TRBV30 . TGTGCCTGGGTTAGAAGTGAAGCTTTCTTT CAWVRSEAFF
. TRBJ1-2 TRBV5-1 TRBD1 TGCGCCAGCAGCCTCGACAGGGGAGACTATGGCTACACCTTC CASSLDRGDYGYTF
. TRBJ2-2 TRBV9 . TGTGCCAGCAGCGCCGACGCTAGCGCAAACACCGGGGAGCTGTTTTTT CASSADASANTGELFF
. TRBJ2-1 TRBV18 . TGTGCCAGCTCAGGACGGACTGTACCACCCAATGAGCAGTTCTTC CASSGRTVPPNEQFF
. TRBJ1-1 TRBV25-1 . TGTGCCAGCAGTGAGCGCGCCAGGGACACTGAAGCTTTCTTT CASSERARDTEAFF
many TRBJ2-1 TRBV2 . TGTGCCAGCAGCGCTCTAGGATTTTCCTACAATGAGCAGTTCTTC CASSALGFSYNEQFF
few TRBJ1-2 TRBV9 . TGTGCCAGCAGCGTGACTGATAACTATGGCTACACCTTC CASSVTDNYGYTF
. TRBJ1-2 TRBV5-1 TRBD1 TGCGCCAGCAGCCCAGGGGGTGGGAACTATGGCTACACCTTC CASSPGGGNYGYTF
. TRBJ1-2 TRBV9 TRBD1 TGTGCCAGCAGCGCACGACAGGGTGGCGATGGCTACACCTTC CASSARQGGDGYTF
. TRBJ2-2 TRBV9 . TGTGCCAGCAGCGTCTCCTCCGGGGAGCTGTTTTTT CASSVSSGELFF
. TRBJ1-5 TRBV5-1 TRBD1 TGCGCCAGCAGCTGGGGGACAGGGGGCGGTAATCAGCCCCAGCATTTT CASSWGTGGGNQPQHF
. TRBJ1-1 TRBV2 TRBD1 TGTGCCAGCAGTGGGGACAGGGGTCCTCCGGCGAACACTGAAGCTTTCTTT CASSGDRGPPANTEAFF
. TRBJ1-1 TRBV29-1 . TGCAGCGCGGACCCCGGGACAAGCACTGAAGCTTTCTTT CSADPGTSTEAFF
few TRBJ1-1 TRBV5-8 . TGTGCCAGCAGCTCCTTAGCTGGGGCGGCTTTCTTT CASSSLAGAAFF
. TRBJ1-1 TRBV9 . TGTGCCAGCTCCTCTAACACTGAAGCTTTCTTT CASSSNTEAFF
few TRBJ1-1 TRBV29-1 TRBD1 TGCAGCGTTGGTATGGGGACAGGGGGAGCTGAAGCTTTCTTT CSVGMGTGGAEAFF
. TRBJ1-6 TRBV7-3 . TGTGCCAGCAGCTTATTACCAGGGCAGAATTCACCCCTCCACTTT CASSLLPGQNSPLHF
. TRBJ2-1 TRBV6-5 TRBD2 TGTGCCAGCAGCCAGCGGGGTGGGTACAATGAGCAGTTCTTC CASSQRGGYNEQFF
. TRBJ1-2 TRBV6-1 . TGTGCCAGCAGTGATTTCCGGGTTAGATTCTCCGACTATGGCTACACCTTC CASSDFRVRFSDYGYTF
. TRBJ2-3 TRBV3-1/TRBV3-2 TRBD2 TGTGCCAGCAGCCAAGATCAGAGTAGCGGGGGGTTAGGAGATACGCAGTATTTT CASSQDQSSGGLGDTQYF
once TRBJ1-4 TRBV10-3 TRBD1 TGTGCCATCAGCGCATCCGCCTCCGGGACAGGAGATGAAAAACTGTTTTTT CAISASASGTGDEKLFF
. TRBJ2-3 TRBV6-5 TRBD1 TGTGCCAGCCGAGACAGGGGTTTGGCAGATACGCAGTATTTT CASRDRGLADTQYF
. TRBJ2-1 TRBV7-9 . TGTGCCAGCAGCTTAGAGAGGCCTATGGGGACACAACTAGGCAATGAGCAGTTCTTC CASSLERPMGTQLGNEQFF
. TRBJ1-2 TRBV18 . TGTGCCAGCTCACCGGGCACAGCAGTTAACTATGGCTACACCTTC CASSPGTAVNYGYTF
. TRBJ1-2 TRBV6-5 TRBD1 TGTGCCAGCCGAGAGGGGACAGGGGGCTACACCTTC CASREGTGGYTF
. TRBJ1-5 TRBV7-8 TRBD1 TGTGCCAGCAGCTTAACCGGGACAGGGCGAAAAGTCGGCAATCAGCCCCAGCATTTT CASSLTGTGRKVGNQPQHF
. TRBJ2-3 TRBV19 . TGTGCCAGTAGTATAGCTCCCAGAAGCACAGATACGCAGTATTTT CASSIAPRSTDTQYF
. TRBJ1-2 TRBV5-6 TRBD1 TGTGCCAGCAGCTTAAACCCGGGACAGATCTATGGCTACACCTTC CASSLNPGQIYGYTF
. TRBJ2-5 TRBV4-1 TRBD2 TGCGCCAGCAGCCAAACCAGCGGGGGGGCCCAAGAGACCCAGTACTTC CASSQTSGGAQETQYF
few TRBJ2-5 TRBV20-1 TRBD2 TGCAGTGCTAGTCCCACTAGCGGGGGTGAGACCCAGTACTTC CSASPTSGGETQYF
. TRBJ1-3 TRBV27 . TGTGCCAGCAGTTCGGCAGGGTCTCGCTCTGGAAACACCATATATTTT CASSSAGSRSGNTIYF
. TRBJ2-1 TRBV3-1/TRBV3-2 TRBD2 TGTGCCAGCAGCCTGAGACTAGCGGGGGGGACCAATGAGCAGTTCTTC CASSLRLAGGTNEQFF